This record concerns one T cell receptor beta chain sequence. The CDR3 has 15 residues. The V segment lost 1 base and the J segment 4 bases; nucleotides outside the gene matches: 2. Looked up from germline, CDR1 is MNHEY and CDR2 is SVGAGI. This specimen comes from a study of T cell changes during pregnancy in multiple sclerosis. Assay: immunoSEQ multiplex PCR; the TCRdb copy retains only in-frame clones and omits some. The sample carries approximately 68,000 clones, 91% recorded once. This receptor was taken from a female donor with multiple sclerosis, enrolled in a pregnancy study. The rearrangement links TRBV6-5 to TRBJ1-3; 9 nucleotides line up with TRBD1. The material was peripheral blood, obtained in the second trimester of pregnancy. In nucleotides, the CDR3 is TGTGCCAGCAGTTACTGGGGACAGGGAGGAAACACCATATATTTT. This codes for CASSYWGQGGNTIYF.